The 14 T cell receptor beta chains reported below all come from one sample, sequenced in a study of a mutant IDH1 vaccine in newly diagnosed glioma. Time point of the sample: baseline, week 1 (first vaccination visit). Treatment meaning: pre-vaccination baseline after standard-of-care therapy. Measured with immunoSEQ multiplex PCR; TCRdb has only the in-frame clones, and not every one. The sample shows 60,000 to 85,000 clones, 79% of them seen only once. The sequencing here drew on PBMCs, taken from a glioma patient treated with radiotherapy, temozolomide or both. Every receptor here comes from a man over 45 with glioma.

The gene calls are TRBV29-1 and TRBJ2-7; D is ambiguous. The germline V gene encodes CDR1 SQVTM and CDR2 ANQGSEA. This CDR3 is 12 amino acids long. Trimming took off 4 bases at V and 4 bases at J, with 11 bases between the two ends. CDR3 DNA: TGCAGCGTTGGAGTCGGTGAGTACGAGCAGTACTTC. Protein: CSVGVGEYEQYF.

V gene TRBV5-1 combines with J gene TRBJ2-1, with D perhaps matching TRBD1 (8 bases). Germline CDR1 is SGHRS and CDR2 is YFSETQ. CDR3 size: 14 residues. The ends were cut back, 7 bases at V and 6 bases at J, with 17 bases in the middle. This CDR3 reads CASSGGQGVNEQFF. In DNA form, the CDR3 reads TGCGCCAGCTCGGGAGGACAGGGTGTCAATGAGCAGTTCTTC.

The V gene is TRBV5-1, the J gene TRBJ2-2; no clear D. Germline V gene lookup returns CDR1 SGHRS and CDR2 YFSETQ. V lost 3 bases, J lost 4 bases, and 10 bases lay in between. The CDR3 is 14 amino acids. CDR3 sequence: CASSSPHGTGELFF. The CDR3 coding sequence is TGCGCCAGCAGCTCACCCCACGGCACCGGGGAGCTGTTTTTT.

The rearrangement uses TRBV6-6 and TRBJ1-3, with 8 bases matching TRBD1. This CDR3 comprises 13 residues. The ends lost 5 bases at V and 8 bases at J; junction bases unmatched: 5. The germline V gene encodes CDR1 MNHNY and CDR2 SVGAGI (reference sequence). The CDR3 region has the DNA TGTGCCAGCAGTCGGACAGGGAGGGACACCATATATTTT. Its translation: CASSRTGRDTIYF.

The genes are TRBV5-4 and TRBJ1-1; 7 bases agree with TRBD1. From germline, CDR1 is SGHNT and CDR2 YYREEE (reference sequence). Losses at the gene ends were 5 bases for V and 0 bases for J; bases not matched to a gene: 10. The CDR3 consists of 16 residues. The CDR3 loop reads CASSGRDSGMNTEAFF. The CDR3 bases are TGTGCCAGCAGTGGCCGGGACAGTGGGATGAACACTGAAGCTTTCTTT.

The chain combines TRBV9 with TRBJ2-1; 8 bases line up with TRBD1. V shed 0 bases, J shed 8 bases, and the junction held 7 bases outside the gene matches. This CDR3 region has 15 residues. Germline CDR1 is SGDLS and CDR2 is YYNGEE. As DNA, the CDR3 is TGTGCCAGCAGCGTAGCAGGGGGCGGTTTCGATGAGCAGTTCTTC. This sequence encodes CASSVAGGGFDEQFF.

The rearrangement joins TRBV4-2 to TRBJ2-5, with a weak D call TRBD2 (6 bases). CDR1 is LGHNA and CDR2 is YNFKEQ in the germline V gene. This CDR3 spans 14 amino acids. The V end lost 4 bases, the J end lost 7 bases, and 16 bases lay between the germline ends. The CDR3 protein is CASSPLGEDGTQYF. In nucleotides, the CDR3 is TGTGCCAGCAGCCCATTAGGGGAGGATGGGACCCAGTACTTC.

The chain couples TRBV5-5 to TRBJ2-7; D is possibly TRBD1 or TRBD2 (6 bases each). This CDR3 is built from 14 residues. CDR1 and CDR2 (germline): SGHKS, YYEKEE (reference sequence). The V end was cut by 2 bases, the J end by 3 bases, with 12 bases between. CDR3 residues: CASSFGGGGYEQYF. CDR3 DNA: TGTGCCAGCAGCTTCGGAGGAGGGGGCTACGAGCAGTACTTC.

The V and J genes are TRBV27 and TRBJ1-2; 10 nucleotides align to TRBD1. The CDR3 runs 14 residues. Germline lookup yields CDR1 MNHEY and CDR2 SMNVEV (reference sequence). Trimming removed 4 bases from V and 2 bases from J; junction bases left unmatched: 1. CDR3 sequence reads: CASSSTGGNYGYTF. The CDR3, as DNA: TGTGCCAGCAGTTCGACAGGGGGCAACTATGGCTACACCTTC.

V is TRBV12-2 and J is TRBJ1-4; the D call in the table, TRBD1, was not verified against the DNA. TRBV12-2 is a listed pseudogene. The CDR3 loop spans 14 amino acids. The CDR3 protein is CASRTRTGDEKLFF. The CDR3 nucleotides read TGTGCAAGTCGCACCCGGACAGGGGATGAAAAACTGTTTTTT.

The chain couples TRBV6-5 to TRBJ2-7; D possibly corresponds to TRBD1 (6 bases). CDR1 MNHEY and CDR2 SVGAGI come from the germline V gene. Trimming removed 2 bases at V and 2 bases at J, with 13 bases between. The CDR3 extends over 15 amino acids. This CDR3 reads CASSYRAGAAYEQYF. The CDR3 coding sequence is TGTGCCAGCAGTTACCGGGCAGGGGCCGCCTACGAGCAGTACTTC.

The CDR3 bases are TGTGCCAGCAGTTTAAAGGGTTACTACGAGCAGTACTTC. Protein: CASSLKGYYEQYF. The chain carries TRBV27 and TRBJ2-7; D call uncertain. V shed 2 bases and J shed 3 bases, with 8 bases lying between them. Germline V gives CDR1 MNHEY, CDR2 SMNVEV (reference sequence). The CDR3 totals 13 residues.

The rearrangement joins TRBV6-5 to TRBJ2-2; 8 positions agree with TRBD1. CDR1 is MNHEY, CDR2 SVGAGI, per germline. This CDR3 has 15 residues. V was clipped by 4 bases and J by 6 bases; unmatched bases: 7. This CDR3 is CASSSGTGRAGELFF. CDR3 bases: TGTGCCAGCAGTTCTGGGACAGGCAGGGCCGGGGAGCTGTTTTTT.

The chain joins TRBV7-8 to TRBJ2-5; no firm D call. CDR1 is SGHVS and CDR2 is FQNEAQ in the germline V gene. Trimming left V 3 bases short and J 1 base short, with 12 bases between. There are 15 residues in the CDR3. The CDR3 loop is CASSFGVAFQETQYF. CDR3 DNA: TGTGCCAGCAGCTTTGGGGTTGCCTTCCAAGAGACCCAGTACTTC.